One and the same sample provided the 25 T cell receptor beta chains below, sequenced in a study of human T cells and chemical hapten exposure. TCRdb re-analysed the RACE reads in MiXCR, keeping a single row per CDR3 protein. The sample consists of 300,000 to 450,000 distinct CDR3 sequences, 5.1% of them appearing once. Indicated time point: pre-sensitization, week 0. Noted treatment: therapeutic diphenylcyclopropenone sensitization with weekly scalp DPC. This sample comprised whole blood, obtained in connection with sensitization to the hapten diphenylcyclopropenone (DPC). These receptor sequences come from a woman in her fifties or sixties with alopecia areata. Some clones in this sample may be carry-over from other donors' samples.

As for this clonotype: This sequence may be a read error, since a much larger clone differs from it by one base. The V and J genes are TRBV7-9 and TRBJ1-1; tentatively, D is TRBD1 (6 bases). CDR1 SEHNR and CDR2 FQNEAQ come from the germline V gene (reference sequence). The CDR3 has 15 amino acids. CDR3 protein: CASSLGEGEEPEAIF. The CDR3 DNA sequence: TGTGCCAGCAGCTTAGGGGAGGGGGAAGAGCCTGAAGCTATCTTT.

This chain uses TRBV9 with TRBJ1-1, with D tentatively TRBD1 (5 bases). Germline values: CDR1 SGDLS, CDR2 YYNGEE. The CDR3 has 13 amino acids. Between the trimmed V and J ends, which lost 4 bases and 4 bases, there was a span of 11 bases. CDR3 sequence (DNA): TGTGCCAGCAGCCAAGGACACTTCACTGAAGCTTTCTTT. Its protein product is CASSQGHFTEAFF.

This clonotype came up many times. CDR3 nucleotides: TGTGCCAGCAGCTTAGGAGGTTTTATCGGGAGAGGCGGAAACACCATATATTTT. It translates to CASSLGGFIGRGGNTIYF. This chain uses TRBV7-2 with TRBJ1-3; no firm D call. The V gene lost 1 base and the J gene lost 4 bases, with 20 bases spanning the gap. The V gene's germline CDR1 is SGHTA and CDR2 FQGNSA. The CDR3 spans 18 residues.

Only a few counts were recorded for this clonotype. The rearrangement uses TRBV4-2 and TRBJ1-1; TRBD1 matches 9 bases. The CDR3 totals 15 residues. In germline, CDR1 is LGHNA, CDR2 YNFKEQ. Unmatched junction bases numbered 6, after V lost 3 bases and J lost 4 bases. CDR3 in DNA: TGTGCCAGCAGCCAGGGGGGACAGGGTTTCACTGAAGCTTTCTTT. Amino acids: CASSQGGQGFTEAFF.

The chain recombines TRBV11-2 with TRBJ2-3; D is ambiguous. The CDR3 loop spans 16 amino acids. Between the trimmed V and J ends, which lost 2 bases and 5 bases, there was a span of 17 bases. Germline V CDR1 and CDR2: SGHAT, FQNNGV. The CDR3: CASSLILLQPGDTQYF. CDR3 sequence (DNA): TGTGCCAGCAGCTTAATTTTGCTCCAACCGGGAGATACGCAGTATTTT. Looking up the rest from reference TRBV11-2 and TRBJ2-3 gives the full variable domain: EAGVAQSPRYKIIEKRQSVAFWCNPISGHATLYWYQQILGQGPKLLIQFQNNGVVDDSQLPKDRFSAERLKGVDSTLKIQPAKLEDSAVYLCASSLILLQPGDTQYFGPGTRLTVL.

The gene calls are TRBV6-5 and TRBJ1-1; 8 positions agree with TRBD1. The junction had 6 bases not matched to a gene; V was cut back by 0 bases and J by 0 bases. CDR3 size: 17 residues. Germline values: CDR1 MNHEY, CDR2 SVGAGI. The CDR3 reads CASSYSYRGTMNTEAFF. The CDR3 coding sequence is TGTGCCAGCAGTTACTCGTACAGGGGGACAATGAACACTGAAGCTTTCTTT.

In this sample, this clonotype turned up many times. CDR3 protein: CAWSGSSNQPQHF. CDR3 sequence (DNA): TGTGCCTGGAGTGGGAGTTCCAATCAGCCCCAGCATTTT. The V call is TRBV30, the J call TRBJ1-5; no firm D call. The CDR3 totals 13 residues. Trimming left V 1 base short and J 3 bases short, with 7 bases between. Germline V gene data show CDR1 as GTSNPN and CDR2 as SVGIG (reference sequence).

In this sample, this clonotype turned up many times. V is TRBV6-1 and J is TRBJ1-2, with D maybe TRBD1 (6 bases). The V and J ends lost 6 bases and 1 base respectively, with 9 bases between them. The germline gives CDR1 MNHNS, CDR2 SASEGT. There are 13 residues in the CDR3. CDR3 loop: CASRKDSNYGYTF. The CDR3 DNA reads TGTGCCAGCAGAAAGGACAGTAACTATGGCTACACCTTC.

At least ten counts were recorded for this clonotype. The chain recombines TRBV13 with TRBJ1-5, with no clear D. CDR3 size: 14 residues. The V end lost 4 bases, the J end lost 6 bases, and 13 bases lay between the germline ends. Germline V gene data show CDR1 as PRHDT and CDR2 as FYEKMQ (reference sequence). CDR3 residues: CASSSTALGQPQHF. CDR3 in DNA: TGTGCCAGCAGCTCTACGGCCCTCGGTCAGCCCCAGCATTTT. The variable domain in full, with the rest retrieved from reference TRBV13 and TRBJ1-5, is AAGVIQSPRHLIKEKRETATLKCYPIPRHDTVYWYQQGPGQDPQFLISFYEKMQSDKGSIPDRFSAQQFSDYHSELNMSSLELGDSALYFCASSSTALGQPQHFGDGTRLSIL.

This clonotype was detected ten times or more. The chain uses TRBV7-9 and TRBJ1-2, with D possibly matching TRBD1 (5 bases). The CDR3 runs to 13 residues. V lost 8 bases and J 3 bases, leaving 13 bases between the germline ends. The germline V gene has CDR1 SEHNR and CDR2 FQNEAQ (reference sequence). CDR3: CASGGTDDYGYTF. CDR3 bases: TGTGCCAGCGGGGGGACGGATGACTATGGCTACACCTTC. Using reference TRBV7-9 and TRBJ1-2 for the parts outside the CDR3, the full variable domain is DTGVSQNPRHKITKRGQNVTFRCDPISEHNRLYWYRQTLGQGPEFLTYFQNEAQLEKSRLLSDRFSAERPKGSFSTLEIQRTEQGDSAMYLCASGGTDDYGYTFGSGTRLTVV.

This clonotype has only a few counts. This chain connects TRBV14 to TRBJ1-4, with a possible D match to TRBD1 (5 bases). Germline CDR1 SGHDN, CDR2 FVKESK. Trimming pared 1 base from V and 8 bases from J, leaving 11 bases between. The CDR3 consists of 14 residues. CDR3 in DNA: TGTGCCAGCAGCCAAGCTGGGACGTGGGAAAAACTGTTTTTT. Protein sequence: CASSQAGTWEKLFF.

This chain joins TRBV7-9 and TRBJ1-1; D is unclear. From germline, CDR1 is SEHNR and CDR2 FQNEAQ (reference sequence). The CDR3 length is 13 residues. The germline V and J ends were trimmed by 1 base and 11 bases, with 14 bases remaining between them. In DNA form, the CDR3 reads TGTGCCAGCAGCTTAGAATCAGGCCCGTGGGCTTTCTTT. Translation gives CASSLESGPWAFF.

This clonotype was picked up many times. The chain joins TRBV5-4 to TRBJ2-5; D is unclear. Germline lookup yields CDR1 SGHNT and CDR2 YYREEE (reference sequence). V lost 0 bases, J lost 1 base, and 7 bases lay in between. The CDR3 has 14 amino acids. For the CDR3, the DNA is TGTGCCAGCAGCTTGGTGCACAGCCAAGAGACCCAGTACTTC. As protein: CASSLVHSQETQYF.

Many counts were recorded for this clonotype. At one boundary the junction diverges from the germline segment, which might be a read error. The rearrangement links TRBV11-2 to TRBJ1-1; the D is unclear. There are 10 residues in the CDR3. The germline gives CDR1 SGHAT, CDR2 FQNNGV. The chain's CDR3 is CASSLDLQVF. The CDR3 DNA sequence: TGTGCCAGCAGCTTAGATCTTCAAGTCTTT.

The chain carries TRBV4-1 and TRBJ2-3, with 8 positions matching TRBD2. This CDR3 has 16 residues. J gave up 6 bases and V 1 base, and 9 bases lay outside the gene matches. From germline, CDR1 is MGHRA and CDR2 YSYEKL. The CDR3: CASSQGDSGVFDTQYF. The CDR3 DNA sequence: TGCGCCAGCAGCCAAGGTGATAGCGGGGTTTTTGATACGCAGTATTTT.

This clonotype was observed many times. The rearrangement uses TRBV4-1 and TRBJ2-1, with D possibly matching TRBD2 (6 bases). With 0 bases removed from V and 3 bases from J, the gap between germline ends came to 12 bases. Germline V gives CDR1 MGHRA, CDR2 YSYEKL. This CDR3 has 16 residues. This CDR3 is CASSQDGGEFYNEQFF. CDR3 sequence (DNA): TGCGCCAGCAGCCAAGATGGCGGGGAATTCTACAATGAGCAGTTCTTC.

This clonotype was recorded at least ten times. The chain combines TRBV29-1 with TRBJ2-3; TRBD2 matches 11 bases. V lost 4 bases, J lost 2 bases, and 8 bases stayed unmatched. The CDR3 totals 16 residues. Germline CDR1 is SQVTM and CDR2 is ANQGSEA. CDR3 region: CSVVRGTSGYTDTQYF. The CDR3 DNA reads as TGCAGCGTTGTTCGGGGGACTAGCGGATACACAGATACGCAGTATTTT.

CDR3 coding DNA: TGTGCCAGCAGAGAAACTTGGCCCCAGCATTTT. As protein: CASRETWPQHF. V and J are TRBV6-2 or TRBV6-3 and TRBJ1-5, with D uncertain. Germline V gene lookup returns CDR1 MNHEY and CDR2 SVGEGT. V was pared by 6 bases and J by 9 bases, with 9 bases between. The CDR3 loop spans 11 amino acids.

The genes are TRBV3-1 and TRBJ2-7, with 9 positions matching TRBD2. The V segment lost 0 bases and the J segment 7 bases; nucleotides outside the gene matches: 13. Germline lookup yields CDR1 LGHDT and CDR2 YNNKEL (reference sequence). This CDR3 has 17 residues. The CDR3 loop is CASSQDLIAGVKGEQYF. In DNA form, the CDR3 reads TGTGCCAGCAGCCAAGATTTAATAGCGGGAGTGAAGGGAGAGCAGTACTTC.

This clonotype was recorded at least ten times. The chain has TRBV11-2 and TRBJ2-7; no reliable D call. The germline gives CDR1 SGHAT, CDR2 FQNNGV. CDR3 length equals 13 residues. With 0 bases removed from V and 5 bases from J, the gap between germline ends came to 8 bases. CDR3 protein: CASSLDGLHEQYF. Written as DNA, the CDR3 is TGTGCCAGCAGCTTAGATGGGCTCCACGAGCAGTACTTC. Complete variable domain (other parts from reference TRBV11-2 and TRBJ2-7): EAGVAQSPRYKIIEKRQSVAFWCNPISGHATLYWYQQILGQGPKLLIQFQNNGVVDDSQLPKDRFSAERLKGVDSTLKIQPAKLEDSAVYLCASSLDGLHEQYFGPGTRLTVT.

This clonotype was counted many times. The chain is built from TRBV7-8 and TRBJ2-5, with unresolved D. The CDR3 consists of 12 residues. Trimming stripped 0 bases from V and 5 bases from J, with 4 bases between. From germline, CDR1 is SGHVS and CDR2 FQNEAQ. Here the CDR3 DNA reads TGTGCCAGCAGCTTAGCGCCGGAGACCCAGTACTTC. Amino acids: CASSLAPETQYF.

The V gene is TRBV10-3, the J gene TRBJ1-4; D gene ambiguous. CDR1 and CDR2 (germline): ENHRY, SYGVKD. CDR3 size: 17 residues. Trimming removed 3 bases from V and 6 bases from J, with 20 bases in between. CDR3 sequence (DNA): TGTGCCATCAGTGAAGTGGGGTTTGGGTCGGGAGATGAAAAACTGTTTTTT. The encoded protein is CAISEVGFGSGDEKLFF.

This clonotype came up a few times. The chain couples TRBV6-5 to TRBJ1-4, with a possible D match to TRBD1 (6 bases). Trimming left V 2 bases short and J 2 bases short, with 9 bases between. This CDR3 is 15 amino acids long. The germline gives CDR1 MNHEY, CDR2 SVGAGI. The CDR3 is CASSYGGPTNEKLFF. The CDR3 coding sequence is TGTGCCAGCAGTTACGGGGGGCCCACTAATGAAAAACTGTTTTTT.

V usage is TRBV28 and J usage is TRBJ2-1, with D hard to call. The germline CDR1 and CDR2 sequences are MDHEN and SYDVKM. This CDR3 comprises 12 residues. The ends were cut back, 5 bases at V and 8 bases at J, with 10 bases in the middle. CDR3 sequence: CASSTPSYEQFF. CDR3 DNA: TGTGCCAGCAGTACCCCCTCTTATGAGCAGTTCTTC.

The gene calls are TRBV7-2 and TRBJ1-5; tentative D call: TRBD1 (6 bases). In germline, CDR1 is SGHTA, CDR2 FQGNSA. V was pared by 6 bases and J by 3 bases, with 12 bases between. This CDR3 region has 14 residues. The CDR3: CASRQQGVNQPQHF. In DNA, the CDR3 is TGTGCCAGCAGGCAACAGGGCGTCAATCAGCCCCAGCATTTT.